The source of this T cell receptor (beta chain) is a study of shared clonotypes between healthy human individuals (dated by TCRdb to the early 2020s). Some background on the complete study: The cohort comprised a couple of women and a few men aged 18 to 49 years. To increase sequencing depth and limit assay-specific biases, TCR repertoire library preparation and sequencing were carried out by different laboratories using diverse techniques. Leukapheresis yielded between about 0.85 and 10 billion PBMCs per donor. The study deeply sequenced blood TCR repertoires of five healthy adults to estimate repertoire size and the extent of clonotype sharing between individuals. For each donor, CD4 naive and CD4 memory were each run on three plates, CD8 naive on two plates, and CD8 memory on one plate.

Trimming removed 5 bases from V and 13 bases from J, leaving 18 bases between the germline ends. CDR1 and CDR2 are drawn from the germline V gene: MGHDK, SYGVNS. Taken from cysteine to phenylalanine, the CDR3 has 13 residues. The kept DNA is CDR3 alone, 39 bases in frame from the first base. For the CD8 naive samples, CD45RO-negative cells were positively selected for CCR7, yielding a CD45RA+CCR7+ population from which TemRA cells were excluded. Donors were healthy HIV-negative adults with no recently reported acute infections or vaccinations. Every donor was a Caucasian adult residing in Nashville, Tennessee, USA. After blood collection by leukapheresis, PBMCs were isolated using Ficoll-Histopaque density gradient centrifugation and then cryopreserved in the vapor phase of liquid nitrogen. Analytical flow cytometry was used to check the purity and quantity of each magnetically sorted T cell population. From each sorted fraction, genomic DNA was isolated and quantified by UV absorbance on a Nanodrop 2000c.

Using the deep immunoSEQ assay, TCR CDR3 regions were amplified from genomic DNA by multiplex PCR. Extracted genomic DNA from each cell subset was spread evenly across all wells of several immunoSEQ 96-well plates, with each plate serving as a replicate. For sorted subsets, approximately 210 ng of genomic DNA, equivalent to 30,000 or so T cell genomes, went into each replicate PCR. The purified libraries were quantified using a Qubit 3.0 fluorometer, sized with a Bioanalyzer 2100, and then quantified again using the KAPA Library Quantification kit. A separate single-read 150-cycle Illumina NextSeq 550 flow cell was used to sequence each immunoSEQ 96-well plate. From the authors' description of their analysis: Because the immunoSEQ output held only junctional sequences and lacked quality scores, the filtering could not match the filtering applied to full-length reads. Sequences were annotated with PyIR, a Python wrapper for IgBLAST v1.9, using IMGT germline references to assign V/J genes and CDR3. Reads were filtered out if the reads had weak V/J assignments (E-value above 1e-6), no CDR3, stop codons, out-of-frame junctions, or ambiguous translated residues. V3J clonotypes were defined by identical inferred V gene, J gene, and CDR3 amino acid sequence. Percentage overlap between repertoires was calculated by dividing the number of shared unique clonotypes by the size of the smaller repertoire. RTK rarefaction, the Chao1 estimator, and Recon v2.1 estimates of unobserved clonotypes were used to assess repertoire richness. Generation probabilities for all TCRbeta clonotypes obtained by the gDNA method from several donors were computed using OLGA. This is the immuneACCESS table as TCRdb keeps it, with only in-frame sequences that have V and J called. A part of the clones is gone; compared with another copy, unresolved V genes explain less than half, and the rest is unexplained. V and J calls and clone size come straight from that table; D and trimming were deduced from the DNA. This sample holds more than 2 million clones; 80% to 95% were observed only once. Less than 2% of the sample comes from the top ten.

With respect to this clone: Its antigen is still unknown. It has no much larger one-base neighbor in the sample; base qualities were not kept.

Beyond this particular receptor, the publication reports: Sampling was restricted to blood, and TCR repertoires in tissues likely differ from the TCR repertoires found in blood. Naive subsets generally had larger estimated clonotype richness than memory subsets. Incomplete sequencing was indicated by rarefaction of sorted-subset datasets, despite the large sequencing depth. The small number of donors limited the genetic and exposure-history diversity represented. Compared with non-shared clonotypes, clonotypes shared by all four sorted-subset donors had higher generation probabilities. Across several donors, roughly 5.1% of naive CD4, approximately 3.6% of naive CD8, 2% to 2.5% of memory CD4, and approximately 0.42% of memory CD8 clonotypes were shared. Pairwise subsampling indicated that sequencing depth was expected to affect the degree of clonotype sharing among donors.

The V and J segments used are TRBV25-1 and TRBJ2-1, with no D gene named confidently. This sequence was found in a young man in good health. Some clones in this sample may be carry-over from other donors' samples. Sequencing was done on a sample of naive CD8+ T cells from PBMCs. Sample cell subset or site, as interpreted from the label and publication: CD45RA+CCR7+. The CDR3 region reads CASSSASPIIQFF. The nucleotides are TGTGCCAGCAGTTCCGCTAGTCCGATCATACAGTTCTTC.